What follows are 27 T cell receptor beta chains derived from one specimen sequenced in a study of early T cells in non-severe SARS-CoV-2 infection. Each CDR3 protein gets one entry after TCRdb re-called the 5' RACE reads with MiXCR. The sample shows 83,000 or so distinct CDR3 sequences, under 11% of them seen only once. Sequenced material: whole blood, taken at baseline. Receptors were obtained from an adult who was a healthcare worker with PCR-confirmed SARS-CoV-2 infection or an uninfected control (not recorded which).

The genes are TRBV5-1 and TRBJ2-6, with TRBD1 matching 9 bases. With 1 base clipped from V and 0 bases from J, the junction kept 5 bases outside the gene matches. The CDR3 is made up of 18 amino acids. Germline lookup yields CDR1 SGHRS and CDR2 YFSETQ. CDR3 DNA: TGCGCCAGCAGCTTGCGGACAGGGGCCAGCTCTGGGGCCAACGTCCTGACTTTC. Translated, it gives CASSLRTGASSGANVLTF.

The table lists this clonotype with a few counts. The CDR3 sequence is CSASARQAFAYGYTF. The DNA for the CDR3 is TGCAGTGCTAGTGCTCGTCAGGCTTTCGCCTATGGCTACACCTTC. The rearrangement links TRBV20-1 to TRBJ1-2; D gene unclear. V dropped 3 bases and J dropped 4 bases, with 18 bases sitting between them. This CDR3 is 15 amino acids long. Germline-derived CDR1 and CDR2 are DFQATT and SNEGSKA (reference sequence).

This clonotype was observed at least ten times. The V gene is TRBV6-4, the J gene TRBJ1-5; D gene ambiguous. From germline, CDR1 is MRHNA and CDR2 SNTAGT. Trimming stripped 4 bases from V and 0 bases from J, with 4 bases between. CDR3 size: 13 residues. CDR3 sequence: CASSGDSNQPQHF. Here the CDR3 DNA reads TGTGCCAGCAGTGGGGATAGCAATCAGCCCCAGCATTTT.

The genes are TRBV7-8 and TRBJ2-1; perhaps TRBD2 as D (7 bases). Trimming left V 4 bases short and J 8 bases short, with 15 bases between. The CDR3 contains 14 residues. Per germline, CDR1 SGHVS and CDR2 FQNEAQ. The CDR3 DNA reads TGTGCCAGCAGCTGGGAGGGGGGAGGCGATGAGCAGTTCTTC. This codes for CASSWEGGGDEQFF.

This clonotype was found a few times. The chain combines TRBV5-5 with TRBJ1-5; perhaps TRBD1 as D (6 bases). Trimming cost V 4 bases and J 0 bases, with 11 bases left between them. Germline assignment: CDR1 SGHKS and CDR2 YYEKEE (reference sequence). This CDR3 is 15 amino acids long. The DNA for the CDR3 is TGTGCCAGCAGCCTGGACAGATATAGCAATCAGCCCCAGCATTTT. Translation: CASSLDRYSNQPQHF.

As DNA, the CDR3 is TGTGCCAGCAGTTACTCTAGGGCCCCCCAAGAGACCCAGTACTTC. Protein product: CASSYSRAPQETQYF. V gene TRBV6-6 combines with J gene TRBJ2-5; D is undetermined. The CDR3 runs 15 residues. Germline V gene lookup returns CDR1 MNHNY and CDR2 SVGAGI (reference sequence). V shed 0 bases and J shed 1 base, with 9 bases lying between them.

This clonotype showed up just a few times. CDR3 sequence reads: CASSDSGGHNEQFF. CDR3 sequence (DNA): TGTGCCAGCAGTGACTCGGGGGGACACAATGAGCAGTTCTTC. V usage is TRBV6-4 and J usage is TRBJ2-1, with D possibly being TRBD2 (6 bases). V gave up 0 bases and J gave up 5 bases, with 8 bases separating them. Per germline, CDR1 MRHNA and CDR2 SNTAGT. The CDR3 contains 14 residues.

The J gene is TRBJ1-2, the V gene TRBV6-1; D is ambiguous. The CDR3 has 14 residues. Germline V gene data show CDR1 as MNHNS and CDR2 as SASEGT. Trimming removed 3 bases at V and 5 bases at J, with 13 bases between. Here the CDR3 reads CASSDGPLVYGYTF. The CDR3 DNA follows: TGTGCCAGCAGTGACGGTCCCCTCGTTTATGGCTACACCTTC.

Many counts were recorded for this clonotype. The chain uses TRBV7-9 and TRBJ2-1; D uncertain. Trimming pared 6 bases from V and 10 bases from J, leaving 10 bases between. The CDR3 runs 11 residues. Germline lookup yields CDR1 SEHNR and CDR2 FQNEAQ (reference sequence). The CDR3 protein is CASRRAGEQFF. The CDR3 region has the DNA TGTGCCAGCAGAAGGGCCGGGGAGCAGTTCTTC.

This clonotype was counted between two and nine times. CDR3 protein: CASSLAKETQYF. In DNA, the CDR3 is TGCGCCAGCAGCTTGGCCAAAGAGACCCAGTACTTC. The V call is TRBV5-1, the J call TRBJ2-5; D remains ambiguous. The CDR3 extends over 12 amino acids. Trimming removed 0 bases at V and 3 bases at J, with 3 bases between. CDR1 SGHRS and CDR2 YFSETQ come from the germline V gene.

The sample holds many counts of this clonotype. The CDR3 DNA follows: TGTGCCAGCAGCTTAAGCACCCTACCCTACGAGCAGTACTTC. This gives the protein CASSLSTLPYEQYF. The chain joins TRBV7-9 to TRBJ2-7; D is uncertain. V was clipped by 2 bases and J by 2 bases, with 10 bases between them. The CDR3 sequence is 14 residues long. Germline V CDR1 and CDR2: SEHNR, FQNEAQ (reference sequence).

At least ten counts were recorded for this clonotype. This chain joins TRBV20-1 and TRBJ2-2, with D uncertain. V gave up 3 bases and J gave up 1 base, with 6 bases separating them. CDR3 size: 13 residues. Germline V lookup: CDR1 DFQATT, CDR2 SNEGSKA (reference sequence). CDR3 nucleotides: TGCAGTGCTAGCAGCGAGAACACCGGGGAGCTGTTTTTT. Translation: CSASSENTGELFF.

This clonotype was counted many times. The CDR3 is CASSTDSANQPQHF. CDR3 sequence (DNA): TGTGCCAGCAGCACTGACAGCGCCAATCAGCCCCAGCATTTT. The genes are TRBV7-2 and TRBJ1-5, with TRBD1 as a possible D gene (5 bases). The CDR3 length is 14 residues. Germline assignment: CDR1 SGHTA and CDR2 FQGNSA. Trimming left V 5 bases short and J 3 bases short, with 11 bases between.

This clonotype was detected only a few times. The chain couples TRBV24-1 to TRBJ2-3; D unclear. The CDR3 sequence is 13 residues long. Germline loops: CDR1 KGHDR, CDR2 SFDVKD. V dropped 3 bases and J dropped 10 bases, with 13 bases sitting between them. CDR3 DNA: TGTGCCACCAGTGATACCCTCGTCACTGCGCAGTATTTT. It translates to CATSDTLVTAQYF.

The table lists this clonotype with a count of one. The chain employs TRBV30 and TRBJ1-5; D not resolved. This CDR3 region has 13 residues. Germline CDR1 reads GTSNPN; CDR2 reads SVGIG (reference sequence). The V end was cut by 3 bases, the J end by 0 bases, with 6 bases between. CDR3 in amino acids: CAWRQGSNQPQHF. The CDR3 nucleotides are TGTGCCTGGAGGCAAGGTAGCAATCAGCCCCAGCATTTT.

There are many counts of this clonotype. V is TRBV14 and J is TRBJ2-1; D remains ambiguous. The CDR3 consists of 15 residues. V was clipped by 1 base and J by 0 bases, with 7 bases between them. Germline values: CDR1 SGHDN, CDR2 FVKESK. The CDR3 DNA sequence: TGTGCCAGCAGCCAAGGTGCGGACTCCTACAATGAGCAGTTCTTC. Protein sequence: CASSQGADSYNEQFF. The full variable domain, its missing parts supplied by reference TRBV14 and TRBJ2-1, is EAGVTQFPSHSVIEKGQTVTLRCDPISGHDNLYWYRRVMGKEIKFLLHFVKESKQDESGMPNNRFLAERTGGTYSTLKVQPAELEDSGVYFCASSQGADSYNEQFFGPGTRLTVL.

J is TRBJ1-2 and V is TRBV4-2, with 8 bases that match TRBD1. The V and J ends lost 3 bases and 8 bases, in that order; junction bases with no gene match: 2. The CDR3 is 12 residues long. Germline assignment: CDR1 LGHNA and CDR2 YNFKEQ. CDR3 sequence: CASSQDRAGYTF. In nucleotides, the CDR3 is TGTGCCAGCAGCCAGGACAGGGCGGGCTACACCTTC.

This clonotype was detected ten times or more. CDR3 region: CASSSLVTIEQFF. In DNA form, the CDR3 reads TGCGCCAGCAGCTCACTAGTGACAATTGAGCAGTTCTTC. The genes are TRBV5-1 and TRBJ2-1; D possibly corresponds to TRBD2 (5 bases). Deletions cut 3 bases from V and 9 bases from J, with 13 bases between. CDR1 SGHRS and CDR2 YFSETQ come from the germline V gene. This CDR3 is built from 13 residues.

This clonotype was seen only a few times. The chain uses TRBV12-3 or TRBV12-4 and TRBJ2-1, with 9 bases matching TRBD2. The CDR3 consists of 16 residues. Germline trimming cut 6 bases from V and 4 bases from J; bases unmatched to any gene: 10. CDR3 amino acids: CASSPGGGLAYNEQFF. The DNA of the CDR3 is TGTGCCAGCAGCCCCGGTGGAGGACTAGCGTACAATGAGCAGTTCTTC.

Only a few counts were recorded for this clonotype. V gene TRBV2 combines with J gene TRBJ2-5; D gene uncertain. The V end was cut by 5 bases, the J end by 5 bases, with 18 bases between. The CDR3 extends over 15 amino acids. Per the germline V gene, CDR1 is SNHLY and CDR2 is FYNNEI. CDR3 protein: CASSLESAGRETQYF. The CDR3 DNA follows: TGTGCCAGCAGTCTGGAATCGGCAGGACGGGAGACCCAGTACTTC.

This clonotype was detected only a few times. The V and J genes are TRBV7-9 and TRBJ2-7, with D hard to call. The V end lost 3 bases, the J end lost 0 bases, and 6 bases lay between the germline ends. Germline V gene sequence: CDR1 SEHNR, CDR2 FQNEAQ (reference sequence). This CDR3 has 13 amino acids. CDR3 in amino acids: CASSFDGSYEQYF. The CDR3 DNA reads TGTGCCAGCAGCTTTGACGGCTCCTACGAGCAGTACTTC.

The gene calls are TRBV12-3 or TRBV12-4 and TRBJ2-7, with D possibly matching TRBD1 (5 bases). This CDR3 comprises 14 residues. Deletions cut 6 bases from V and 3 bases from J, with 15 bases between. CDR3 bases: TGTGCCAGCAGGGCCGCCGCAGGGCTCTACGAGCAGTACTTC. As protein: CASRAAAGLYEQYF.

This clonotype appeared a few times. A much larger clone lies one base from this, so it may be a read error. The V and J genes are TRBV27 and TRBJ2-1; D remains ambiguous. In germline, CDR1 is MNHEY, CDR2 SMNVEV (reference sequence). This CDR3 contains 11 residues. Trimming pared 4 bases from V and 5 bases from J, leaving 3 bases between. The CDR3 spells CASSSNNEQFF. CDR3 nucleotide sequence: TGTGCCAGCAGTTCGAACAATGAGCAGTTCTTC.

This clonotype was recorded a few times. The chain carries TRBV28 and TRBJ1-2; tentatively, D is TRBD1 (5 bases). Trimming took off 5 bases at V and 4 bases at J, with 17 bases between the two ends. Germline assignment: CDR1 MDHEN and CDR2 SYDVKM. This CDR3 region has 15 residues. Here the CDR3 DNA reads TGTGCCAGCAGTATCCCAGGGTCCTCCAGCTATGGCTACACCTTC. This codes for CASSIPGSSSYGYTF.

This clonotype appeared many times. This rearrangement joins TRBV7-6 to TRBJ1-1, with 7 bases identical to TRBD1. V dropped 5 bases and J dropped 3; count of bases not matched to a gene: 6. The CDR3 is 14 residues long. The V gene's germline CDR1 is SGHVS and CDR2 FNYEAQ. CDR3 DNA: TGTGCCAGCAGCCCCAGGGACAGCTACACTGAAGCTTTCTTT. It encodes CASSPRDSYTEAFF.

V gene TRBV27 combines with J gene TRBJ2-7; weak D call: TRBD2 (5 bases). The CDR3 totals 15 residues. V was clipped by 4 bases and J by 1 base, with 14 bases between them. In germline, CDR1 is MNHEY, CDR2 SMNVEV (reference sequence). The CDR3 nucleotides read TGTGCCAGCAGTTCCCGGCGGGTGGAGTCCTACGAGCAGTACTTC. Protein sequence: CASSSRRVESYEQYF.

The V gene is TRBV9, the J gene TRBJ2-3; tentative D call: TRBD1 (6 bases). CDR1 SGDLS and CDR2 YYNGEE come from the germline V gene. Trimming shortened V by 4 bases and J by 3 bases, and 12 bases separated the two germline ends. The CDR3 loop spans 14 amino acids. The CDR3 DNA is TGTGCCAGCAGCATTAGGGGGACGACAGATACGCAGTATTTT. As protein: CASSIRGTTDTQYF.